This is a list of T cell receptor beta chains from one sample in a study of T cells in Graves' hyperthyroidism and ophthalmopathy. In TCRdb, the multiplex PCR reads were re-called with MiXCR into one record per CDR3 protein. The sample shows hundreds of thousands of distinct CDR3 sequences, roughly 17% of them seen only once. Specimen: blood. The receptors stem from a woman in her 30s with Graves' hyperthyroidism. Each CDR3 is given with its conserved first and last residue. D genes are given only for firm matches. Expanded clones are given a class, and other clones once, few, many or no size at all.

D gene: TRBD2; clone size: few; CDR3 length: 15; J gene: TRBJ2-1; V gene: TRBV19; CDR3 protein: CASSKPGLAVNEQFF; CDR3 DNA: TGTGCCAGTAGTAAGCCGGGACTAGCGGTCAATGAGCAGTTCTTC
D gene: TRBD2; clone size: -; CDR3 length: 16; J gene: TRBJ2-5; V gene: TRBV19; CDR3 protein: CASTPRGSGSGETQYF; CDR3 DNA: TGTGCCAGTACTCCTCGGGGTAGCGGGAGTGGAGAGACCCAGTACTTC
D gene: -; clone size: few; CDR3 length: 14; J gene: TRBJ2-7; V gene: TRBV29-1; CDR3 protein: CSVPAGSEYYEQYF; CDR3 DNA: TGCAGCGTCCCCGCCGGGTCAGAATACTACGAGCAGTACTTC
D gene: TRBD2; clone size: few; CDR3 length: 13; J gene: TRBJ2-1; V gene: TRBV19; CDR3 protein: CASRLAGDNEQFF; CDR3 DNA: TGTGCCAGTAGACTAGCGGGAGACAATGAGCAGTTCTTC
D gene: -; clone size: many; CDR3 length: 15; J gene: TRBJ2-1; V gene: TRBV29-1; CDR3 protein: CSVGVVGGPYNEQFF; CDR3 DNA: TGCAGCGTTGGGGTGGTGGGGGGCCCCTACAATGAGCAGTTCTTC
D gene: -; clone size: many; CDR3 length: 13; J gene: TRBJ1-1; V gene: TRBV27; CDR3 protein: CASSFSRGTEAFF; CDR3 DNA: TGTGCCAGCAGTTTTAGTCGAGGCACTGAAGCTTTCTTT
D gene: -; clone size: many; CDR3 length: 14; J gene: TRBJ2-1; V gene: TRBV7-3; CDR3 protein: CASSSGTPDNEQFF; CDR3 DNA: TGTGCCAGCAGCTCCGGGACTCCTGATAATGAGCAGTTCTTC
D gene: -; clone size: many; CDR3 length: 13; J gene: TRBJ2-2; V gene: TRBV6-2/TRBV6-3; CDR3 protein: CASSDGVTGELFF; CDR3 DNA: TGTGCCAGCAGTGACGGGGTTACCGGGGAGCTGTTTTTT
D gene: -; clone size: many; CDR3 length: 15; J gene: TRBJ2-1; V gene: TRBV11-3; CDR3 protein: CASSPNFLSYNEQFF; CDR3 DNA: TGTGCCAGCAGCCCCAATTTTCTTTCCTACAATGAGCAGTTCTTC
D gene: -; clone size: -; CDR3 length: 14; J gene: TRBJ1-2; V gene: TRBV30; CDR3 protein: CAWSVQDRNYGYTF; CDR3 DNA: TGTGCCTGGAGTGTACAAGACAGAAACTATGGCTACACCTTC
D gene: -; clone size: once; CDR3 length: 15; J gene: TRBJ2-3; V gene: TRBV7-7; CDR3 protein: CASSLVGGDTDTQYF; CDR3 DNA: TGTGCTAGCAGCTTAGTCGGCGGAGACACAGATACGCAGTATTTT
D gene: -; clone size: many; CDR3 length: 12; J gene: TRBJ2-7; V gene: TRBV6-2/TRBV6-3; CDR3 protein: CASSPATYEQYF; CDR3 DNA: TGTGCCAGCAGCCCCGCTACCTACGAGCAGTACTTC
D gene: -; clone size: many; CDR3 length: 15; J gene: TRBJ2-3; V gene: TRBV6-1; CDR3 protein: CASSEEIGSTRAQYF; CDR3 DNA: TGTGCCAGCAGTGAAGAAATTGGATCCACGCGGGCGCAGTATTTT
D gene: -; clone size: -; CDR3 length: 18; J gene: TRBJ2-1; V gene: TRBV28; CDR3 protein: CASSFDSLPFSSYNEQFF; CDR3 DNA: TGTGCCAGCAGTTTTGACAGTCTCCCTTTTAGCTCCTACAATGAGCAGTTCTTC
D gene: TRBD2; clone size: -; CDR3 length: 14; J gene: TRBJ2-1; V gene: TRBV29-1; CDR3 protein: CSVRPLAGVSEQFF; CDR3 DNA: TGCAGCGTTCGGCCCCTAGCGGGAGTTAGTGAGCAGTTCTTC
D gene: -; clone size: -; CDR3 length: 12; J gene: TRBJ1-2; V gene: TRBV29-1; CDR3 protein: CSAGLGDYGYTF; CDR3 DNA: TGCAGCGCGGGATTGGGGGACTATGGCTACACCTTC
D gene: -; clone size: -; CDR3 length: 14; J gene: TRBJ1-3; V gene: TRBV20-1; CDR3 protein: CSARDKTVGNTIYF; CDR3 DNA: TGCAGTGCTAGAGATAAAACGGTCGGAAACACCATATATTTT
D gene: -; clone size: many; CDR3 length: 15; J gene: TRBJ1-1; V gene: TRBV19; CDR3 protein: CASSIRDRRNTEAFF; CDR3 DNA: TGTGCCAGTAGTATCCGGGACCGCCGGAACACTGAAGCTTTCTTT
D gene: TRBD2; clone size: few; CDR3 length: 12; J gene: TRBJ2-7; V gene: TRBV12-3/TRBV12-4; CDR3 protein: CASSFGGGEQYF; CDR3 DNA: TGTGCCAGCAGTTTTGGGGGGGGGGAGCAGTACTTC
D gene: -; clone size: many; CDR3 length: 15; J gene: TRBJ2-7; V gene: TRBV30; CDR3 protein: CAWSRIELVSYEQYF; CDR3 DNA: TGTGCCTGGAGTAGGATTGAACTAGTTTCCTACGAGCAGTACTTC
D gene: TRBD1; clone size: few; CDR3 length: 18; J gene: TRBJ2-2; V gene: TRBV11-3; CDR3 protein: CASSPPRGRIPNTGELFF; CDR3 DNA: TGTGCCAGCAGCCCACCCAGGGGGCGCATTCCGAACACCGGGGAGCTGTTTTTT
D gene: -; clone size: many; CDR3 length: 14; J gene: TRBJ2-7; V gene: TRBV5-1; CDR3 protein: CASSTLTGPYEQYF; CDR3 DNA: TGCGCCAGCAGCACCCTGACAGGACCCTACGAGCAGTACTTC
D gene: -; clone size: -; CDR3 length: 16; J gene: TRBJ2-1; V gene: TRBV11-2; CDR3 protein: CASSLWRQSSYNEQFF; CDR3 DNA: TGTGCCAGCAGCTTGTGGCGGCAGAGCTCCTACAATGAGCAGTTCTTC
D gene: -; clone size: few; CDR3 length: 13; J gene: TRBJ1-2; V gene: TRBV6-9; CDR3 protein: CASSYGRNYGYTF; CDR3 DNA: TGTGCCAGCAGTTATGGCAGGAACTATGGCTACACCTTC
D gene: -; clone size: many; CDR3 length: 14; J gene: TRBJ1-3; V gene: TRBV30; CDR3 protein: CAWSKGISGNTIYF; CDR3 DNA: TGTGCCTGGAGTAAAGGCATCTCTGGAAACACCATATATTTT
D gene: TRBD2; clone size: many; CDR3 length: 14; J gene: TRBJ2-4; V gene: TRBV20-1; CDR3 protein: CSVLSGRALNIQYF; CDR3 DNA: TGCAGTGTACTTAGCGGGAGGGCCCTAAACATTCAGTACTTC
D gene: TRBD2; clone size: many; CDR3 length: 15; J gene: TRBJ2-7; V gene: TRBV5-1; CDR3 protein: CASSQLTSGSFEQYF; CDR3 DNA: TGCGCCAGCAGCCAATTGACTAGCGGGAGTTTCGAGCAGTACTTC
D gene: TRBD1; clone size: -; CDR3 length: 16; J gene: TRBJ2-1; V gene: TRBV24-1; CDR3 protein: CATSDPGTGHYNEQFF; CDR3 DNA: TGTGCCACCAGTGATCCCGGGACAGGGCACTACAATGAGCAGTTCTTC
D gene: -; clone size: -; CDR3 length: 11; J gene: TRBJ2-7; V gene: TRBV6-2/TRBV6-3; CDR3 protein: CASGQPYEQYF; CDR3 DNA: TGTGCCAGCGGCCAGCCTTACGAGCAGTACTTC